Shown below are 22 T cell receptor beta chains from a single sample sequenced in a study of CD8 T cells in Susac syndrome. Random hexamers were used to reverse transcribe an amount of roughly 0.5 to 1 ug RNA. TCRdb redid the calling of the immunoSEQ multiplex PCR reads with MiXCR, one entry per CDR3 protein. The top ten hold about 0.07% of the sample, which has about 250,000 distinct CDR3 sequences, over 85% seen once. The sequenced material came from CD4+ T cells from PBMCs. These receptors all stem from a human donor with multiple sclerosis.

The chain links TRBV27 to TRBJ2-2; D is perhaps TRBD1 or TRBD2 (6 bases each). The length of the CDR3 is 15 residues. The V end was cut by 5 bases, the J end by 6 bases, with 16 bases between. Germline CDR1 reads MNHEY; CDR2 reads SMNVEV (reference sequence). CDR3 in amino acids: CASSPGVSGAGELFF. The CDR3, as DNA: TGTGCCAGCAGTCCAGGGGTATCGGGGGCCGGGGAGCTGTTTTTT.

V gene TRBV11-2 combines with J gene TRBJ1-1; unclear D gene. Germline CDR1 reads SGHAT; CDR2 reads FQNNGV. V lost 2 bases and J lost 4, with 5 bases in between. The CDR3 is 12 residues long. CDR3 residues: CASSLSGTEAFF. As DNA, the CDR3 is TGTGCCAGCAGCTTATCGGGCACTGAAGCTTTCTTT.

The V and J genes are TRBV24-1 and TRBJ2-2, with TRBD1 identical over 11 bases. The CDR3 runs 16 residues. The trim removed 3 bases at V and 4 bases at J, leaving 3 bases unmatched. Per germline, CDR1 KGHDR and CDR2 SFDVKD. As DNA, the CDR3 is TGTGCCACCAGTGATCCCGGGACAGGGGGCACCGGGGAGCTGTTTTTT. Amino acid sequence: CATSDPGTGGTGELFF.

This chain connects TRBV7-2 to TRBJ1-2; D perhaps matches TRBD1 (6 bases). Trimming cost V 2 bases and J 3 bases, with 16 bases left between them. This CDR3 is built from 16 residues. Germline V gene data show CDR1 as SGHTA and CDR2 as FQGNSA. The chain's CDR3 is CASSLFRGRGDYGYTF. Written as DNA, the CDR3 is TGTGCCAGCAGCTTATTTAGAGGCAGGGGAGACTATGGCTACACCTTC.

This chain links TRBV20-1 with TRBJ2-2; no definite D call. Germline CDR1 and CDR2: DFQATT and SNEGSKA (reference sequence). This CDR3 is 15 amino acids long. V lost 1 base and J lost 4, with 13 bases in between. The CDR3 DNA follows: TGCAGTGCTAGAGGTTCCAGCCCCTTCACCGGGGAGCTGTTTTTT. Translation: CSARGSSPFTGELFF.

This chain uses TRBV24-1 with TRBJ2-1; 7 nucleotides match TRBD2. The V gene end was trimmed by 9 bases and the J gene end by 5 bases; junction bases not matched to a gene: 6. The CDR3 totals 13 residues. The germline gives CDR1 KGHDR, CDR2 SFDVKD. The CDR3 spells CATGTSVHNEQFF. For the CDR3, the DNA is TGTGCCACCGGAACTAGCGTGCACAATGAGCAGTTCTTC.

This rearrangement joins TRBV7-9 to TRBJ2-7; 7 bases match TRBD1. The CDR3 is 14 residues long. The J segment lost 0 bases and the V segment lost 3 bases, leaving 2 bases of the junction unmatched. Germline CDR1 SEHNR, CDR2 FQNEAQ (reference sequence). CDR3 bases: TGTGCCAGCAGCTTTGGGACAGTCTCCTACGAGCAGTACTTC. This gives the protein CASSFGTVSYEQYF.

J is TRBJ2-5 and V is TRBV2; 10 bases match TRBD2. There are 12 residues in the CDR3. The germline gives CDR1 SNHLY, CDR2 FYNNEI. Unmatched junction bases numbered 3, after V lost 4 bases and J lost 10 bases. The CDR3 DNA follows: TGTGCCAGCAGTGGGAGCGGGAGGGACCAGTACTTC. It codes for CASSGSGRDQYF.

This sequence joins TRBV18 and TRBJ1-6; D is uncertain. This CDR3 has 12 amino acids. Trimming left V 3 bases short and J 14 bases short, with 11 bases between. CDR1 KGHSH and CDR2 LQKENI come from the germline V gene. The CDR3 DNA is TGTGCCAGCTCACCCGGGGAGGTAGCCCTCCACTTT. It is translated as CASSPGEVALHF.

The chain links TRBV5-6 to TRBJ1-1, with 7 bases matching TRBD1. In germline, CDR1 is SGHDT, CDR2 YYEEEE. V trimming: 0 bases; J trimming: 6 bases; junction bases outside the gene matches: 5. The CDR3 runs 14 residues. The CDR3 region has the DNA TGTGCCAGCAGCTTGGACAGGGGTGTGGCTGAAGCTTTCTTT. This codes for CASSLDRGVAEAFF. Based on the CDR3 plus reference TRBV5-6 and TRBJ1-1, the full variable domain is DAGVTQSPTHLIKTRGQQVTLRCSPKSGHDTVSWYQQALGQGPQFIFQYYEEEERQRGNFPDRFSGHQFPNYSSELNVNALLLGDSALYLCASSLDRGVAEAFFGQGTRLTVV.

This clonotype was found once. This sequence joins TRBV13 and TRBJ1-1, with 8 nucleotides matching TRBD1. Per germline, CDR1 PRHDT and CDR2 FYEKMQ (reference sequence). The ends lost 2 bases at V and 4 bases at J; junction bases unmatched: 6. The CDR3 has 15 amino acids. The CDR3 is CASSLLFDRGTEAFF. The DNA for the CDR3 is TGTGCCAGCAGCTTACTATTTGACAGGGGCACTGAAGCTTTCTTT.

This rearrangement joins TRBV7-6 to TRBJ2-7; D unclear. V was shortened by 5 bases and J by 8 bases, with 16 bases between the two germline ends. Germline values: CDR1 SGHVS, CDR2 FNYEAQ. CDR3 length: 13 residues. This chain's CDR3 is CASSPDRFHQQYF. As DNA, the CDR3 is TGTGCCAGCAGCCCCGACCGGTTCCATCAGCAGTACTTC. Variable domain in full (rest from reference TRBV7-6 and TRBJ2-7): GAGVSQSPRYKVTKRGQDVALRCDPISGHVSLYWYRQALGQGPEFLTYFNYEAQQDKSGLPNDRFSAERPEGSISTLTIQRTEQRDSAMYRCASSPDRFHQQYFGPGTRLTVT.

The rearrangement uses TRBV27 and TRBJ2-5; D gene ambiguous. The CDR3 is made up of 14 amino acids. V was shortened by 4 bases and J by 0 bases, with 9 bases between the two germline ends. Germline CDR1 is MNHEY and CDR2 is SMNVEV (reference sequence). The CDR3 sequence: CASSSSWNQETQYF. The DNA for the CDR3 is TGTGCCAGCAGTTCCTCGTGGAACCAAGAGACCCAGTACTTC.

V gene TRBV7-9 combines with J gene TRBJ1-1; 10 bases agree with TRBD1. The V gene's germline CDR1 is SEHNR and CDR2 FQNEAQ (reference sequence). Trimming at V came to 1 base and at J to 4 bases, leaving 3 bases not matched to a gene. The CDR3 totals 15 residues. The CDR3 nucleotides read TGTGCCAGCAGCTTAGGGACAGGGGGTGGCACTGAAGCTTTCTTT. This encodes CASSLGTGGGTEAFF.

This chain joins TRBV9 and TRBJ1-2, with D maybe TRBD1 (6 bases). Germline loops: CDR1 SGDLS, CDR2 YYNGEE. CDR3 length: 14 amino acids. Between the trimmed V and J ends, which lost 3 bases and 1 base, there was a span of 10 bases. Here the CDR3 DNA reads TGTGCCAGCAGCGCCGGGACAAATAACTATGGCTACACCTTC. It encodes CASSAGTNNYGYTF. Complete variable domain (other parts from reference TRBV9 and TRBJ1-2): DSGVTQTPKHLITATGQRVTLRCSPRSGDLSVYWYQQSLDQGLQFLIQYYNGEERAKGNILERFSAQQFPDLHSELNLSSLELGDSALYFCASSAGTNNYGYTFGSGTRLTVV.

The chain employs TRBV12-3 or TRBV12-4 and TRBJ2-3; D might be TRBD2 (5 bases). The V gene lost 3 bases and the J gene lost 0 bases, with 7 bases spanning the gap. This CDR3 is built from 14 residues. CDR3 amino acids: CASSFRGSTDTQYF. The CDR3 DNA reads TGTGCCAGCAGTTTCCGGGGAAGCACAGATACGCAGTATTTT.

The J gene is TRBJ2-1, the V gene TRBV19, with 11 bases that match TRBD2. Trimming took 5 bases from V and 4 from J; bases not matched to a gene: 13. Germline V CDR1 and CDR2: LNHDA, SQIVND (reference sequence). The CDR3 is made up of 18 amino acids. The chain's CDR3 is CASSDPGLAEGVYNEQFF. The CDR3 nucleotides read TGTGCCAGTAGTGATCCGGGACTAGCGGAGGGGGTGTACAATGAGCAGTTCTTC.

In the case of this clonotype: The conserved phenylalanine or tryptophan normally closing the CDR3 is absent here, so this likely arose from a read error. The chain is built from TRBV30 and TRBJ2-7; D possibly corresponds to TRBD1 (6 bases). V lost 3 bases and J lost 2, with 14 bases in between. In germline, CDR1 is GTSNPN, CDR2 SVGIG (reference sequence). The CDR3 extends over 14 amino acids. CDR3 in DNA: TGTGCCTGGAGCCGGGACACCTTTCCCTACGAGCAGTACTGC. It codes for CAWSRDTFPYEQYC.

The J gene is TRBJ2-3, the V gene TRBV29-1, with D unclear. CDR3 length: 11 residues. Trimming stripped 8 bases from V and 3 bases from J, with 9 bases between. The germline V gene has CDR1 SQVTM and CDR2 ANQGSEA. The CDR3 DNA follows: TGCAGCACACGGTTAACAGATACGCAGTATTTT. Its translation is CSTRLTDTQYF.

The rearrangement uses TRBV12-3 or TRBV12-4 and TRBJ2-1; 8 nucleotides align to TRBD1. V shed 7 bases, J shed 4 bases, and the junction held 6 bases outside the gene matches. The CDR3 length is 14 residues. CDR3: CASNRGAFYNEQFF. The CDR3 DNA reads TGTGCCAGCAACAGGGGGGCCTTTTACAATGAGCAGTTCTTC.

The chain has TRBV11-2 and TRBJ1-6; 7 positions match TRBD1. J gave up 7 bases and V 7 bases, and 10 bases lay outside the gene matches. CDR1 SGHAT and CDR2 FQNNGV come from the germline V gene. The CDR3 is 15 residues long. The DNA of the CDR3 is TGTGCCAGCACCGCGACAGGGACATACAATTCACCCCTCCACTTT. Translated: CASTATGTYNSPLHF.

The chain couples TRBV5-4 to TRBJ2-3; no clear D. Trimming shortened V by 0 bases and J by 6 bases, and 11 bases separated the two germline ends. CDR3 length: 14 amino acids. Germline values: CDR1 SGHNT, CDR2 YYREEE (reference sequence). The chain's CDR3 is CASSLVRNSDTQYF. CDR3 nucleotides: TGTGCCAGCAGCTTGGTCCGTAACTCGGATACGCAGTATTTT.